This T cell receptor (beta chain) appears in the sequencing data of a study of T cells in women clearing cervical HPV infection. Study information: Controls' single incident HPV16 infection cleared within 12 months without precancer.

Repertoires were generated with immunoSEQ multiplex PCR, while TCRdb's copy carries only in-frame clones and drops some. This repertoire includes 25,000 to 35,000 clones. Sequenced input: blood buffy coat. This TCR was recovered from a woman aged 18-70 years with a cervical HPV16 infection that either progressed to CIN3+ or cleared (not recorded which).

CDR3 DNA (partial): TGCAGTGCACCCAGGACAGGGAACAATGAG. Translated, it gives CSAPRTGNNE. The entire CDR3 protein reads CSAPRTGNNEQFF. This chain uses TRBV20-1 with TRBJ2-1, with TRBD1 matching over 8 bases. With the read ending 3 residues before the CDR3 end, the germline J gene is used to fill in that end. V was clipped by 6 bases and J by 5 bases; unmatched bases: 6. The CDR3 sequence is 13 residues long. Germline CDR1 and CDR2: DFQATT and SNEGSKA (reference sequence).